Presented here are 17 T cell receptor beta chains from one specimen sequenced in a study of blood T cell repertoires in COVID-19. Profiling relied on immunoSEQ multiplex PCR, and the TCRdb table lists in-frame clones only, not all of them. Here the sample spans 250,000 to 350,000 clones, roughly 86% being singletons. Material: peripheral blood. The receptors were gathered from a woman aged 25 to 39 with COVID-19, enrolled during active disease.

The CDR3 sequence: CASSRSGRDGDTQYF. Here the CDR3 DNA reads TGTGCCAGCAGCCGTAGCGGGAGGGACGGAGATACGCAGTATTTT. The gene calls are TRBV11-2 and TRBJ2-3; 11 nucleotides align to TRBD2. Germline V CDR1 and CDR2: SGHAT, FQNNGV. CDR3 length: 15 residues. V lost 5 bases, J lost 5 bases, and 6 bases stayed unmatched.

The rearrangement uses TRBV7-9 and TRBJ2-7; perhaps TRBD1 as D (6 bases). CDR1 and CDR2 from the germline V gene are SEHNR and FQNEAQ (reference sequence). CDR3 size: 12 residues. V was shortened by 5 bases and J by 12 bases, with 17 bases between the two germline ends. The CDR3 DNA reads as TGTGCCAGCAGCCCAGAGACAGGTTTCGGGTACTTC. Protein product: CASSPETGFGYF.

The V and J genes are TRBV30 and TRBJ2-7, with 9 bases matching TRBD2. V was pared by 0 bases and J by 5 bases, with 8 bases of the junction left unmatched. CDR3 size: 15 residues. CDR1 GTSNPN and CDR2 SVGIG come from the germline V gene (reference sequence). The CDR3 reads CAWSVAAGGLHEQYF. CDR3 DNA sequence: TGTGCCTGGAGTGTCGCCGCGGGAGGGCTGCACGAGCAGTACTTC.

The rearrangement links TRBV5-6 to TRBJ1-1; 8 bases line up with TRBD1. Germline CDR1 is SGHDT and CDR2 is YYEEEE. This CDR3 region has 14 residues. The trim removed 3 bases at V and 3 bases at J, leaving 4 bases unmatched. The CDR3 protein is CASSSADRDTEAFF. CDR3 in DNA: TGTGCCAGCAGCTCCGCGGACAGGGACACTGAAGCTTTCTTT.

This rearrangement joins TRBV25-1 to TRBJ2-5; D may be TRBD2 (5 bases). This CDR3 region has 16 residues. The germline gives CDR1 MGHDK, CDR2 SYGVNS. The V end lost 1 base, the J end lost 0 bases, and 12 bases lay between the germline ends. CDR3 residues: CASSEWSGTHQETQYF. The DNA of the CDR3 is TGTGCCAGCAGTGAATGGAGCGGCACACACCAAGAGACCCAGTACTTC. The complete variable domain, with remaining parts taken from reference TRBV25-1 and TRBJ2-5, reads EADIYQTPRYLVIGTGKKITLECSQTMGHDKMYWYQQDPGMELHLIHYSYGVNSTEKGDLSSESTVSRIRTEHFPLTLESARPSHTSQYLCASSEWSGTHQETQYFGPGTRLLVL.

The chain uses TRBV5-4 and TRBJ2-7; a weak D match, TRBD1 (6 bases). Germline V gene sequence: CDR1 SGHNT, CDR2 YYREEE (reference sequence). CDR3 length equals 14 residues. The V gene lost 0 bases and the J gene lost 7 bases, with 14 bases spanning the gap. The CDR3 DNA is TGTGCCAGCAGCTTGGCCCAGGGGCTGAGGGAGCAGTACTTC. Encoded protein: CASSLAQGLREQYF.

J is TRBJ2-7 and V is TRBV29-1; tentative D call: TRBD1 (6 bases). Germline V lookup: CDR1 SQVTM, CDR2 ANQGSEA. The CDR3 loop spans 12 amino acids. V lost 4 bases and J 6 bases, leaving 13 bases between the germline ends. The CDR3 spells CSVGRAQGEQYF. The DNA of the CDR3 is TGCAGCGTTGGCAGGGCACAGGGCGAGCAGTACTTC.

This rearrangement joins TRBV7-2 to TRBJ1-5; tentative D call: TRBD1 (6 bases). Trimming left V 2 bases short and J 1 base short, with 15 bases between. Germline loops: CDR1 SGHTA, CDR2 FQGNSA. The CDR3 contains 17 residues. The CDR3 bases are TGTGCCAGCAGCTTAAGGGGGGGCCAGGGAAGCAATCAGCCCCAGCATTTT. Translated, it gives CASSLRGGQGSNQPQHF. Together with reference TRBV7-2 and TRBJ1-5, the CDR3 gives the full variable domain: GAGVSQSPSNKVTEKGKDVELRCDPISGHTALYWYRQSLGQGLEFLIYFQGNSAPDKSGLPSDRFSAERTGGSVSTLTIQRTQQEDSAVYLCASSLRGGQGSNQPQHFGDGTRLSIL.

The rearrangement uses TRBV25-1 and TRBJ2-3; D unresolved. From germline, CDR1 is MGHDK and CDR2 SYGVNS. This CDR3 has 16 amino acids. Trimming pared 6 bases from V and 4 bases from J, leaving 20 bases between. The CDR3 region is CASSLYRGPAADTQYF. CDR3 sequence (DNA): TGTGCCAGCAGCTTATACCGAGGTCCAGCCGCAGATACGCAGTATTTT.

The chain's CDR3 is CASSLVLAGGPNEQYF. CDR3 DNA sequence: TGTGCCAGCAGCTTGGTATTAGCGGGAGGGCCAAACGAGCAGTACTTC. J is TRBJ2-7 and V is TRBV5-4; 11 bases match TRBD2. V trimming: 0 bases; J trimming: 5 bases; junction bases outside the gene matches: 7. Per the germline V gene, CDR1 is SGHNT and CDR2 is YYREEE (reference sequence). CDR3 length: 16 residues.

This chain links TRBV10-3 with TRBJ1-1; D not resolved. The V gene lost 4 bases and the J gene lost 3 bases, with 6 bases spanning the gap. Germline V gene lookup returns CDR1 ENHRY and CDR2 SYGVKD. This CDR3 has 12 amino acids. This chain's CDR3 is CAISGTDTEAFF. In nucleotides, the CDR3 is TGTGCCATCAGTGGCACGGACACTGAAGCTTTCTTT.

This chain uses TRBV6-5 with TRBJ2-1, with a tentative D call TRBD2 (6 bases). The CDR3 runs to 13 residues. Germline CDR1 is MNHEY and CDR2 is SVGAGI. Between the trimmed V and J ends, which lost 6 bases and 9 bases, there was a span of 15 bases. The chain's CDR3 is CASSLILAFEQFF. The CDR3 DNA sequence: TGTGCCAGCAGCCTCATTCTAGCGTTTGAGCAGTTCTTC.

This chain joins TRBV7-2 and TRBJ2-2, with a possible D match to TRBD2 (6 bases). This CDR3 is 16 amino acids long. Germline-derived CDR1 and CDR2 are SGHTA and FQGNSA. V was shortened by 5 bases and J by 4 bases, with 17 bases between the two germline ends. The chain's CDR3 is CASSPLLGGVTGELFF. Written as DNA, the CDR3 is TGTGCCAGCAGCCCCCTTTTGGGGGGAGTCACCGGGGAGCTGTTTTTT.

This clone is a singleton in its sample. The CDR3 nucleotides are TGTGCCAGCTCGGGACAGGGGGATTCACCCCTCCACTTT. Protein sequence: CASSGQGDSPLHF. The chain couples TRBV18 to TRBJ1-6, with 11 bases aligning to TRBD1. Looked up from germline, CDR1 is KGHSH and CDR2 is LQKENI. This CDR3 has 13 residues. Germline trimming cut 6 bases from V and 8 bases from J; bases unmatched to any gene: 0.

The rearrangement joins TRBV6-2 or TRBV6-3 to TRBJ2-1, with D perhaps matching TRBD2 (6 bases). CDR1 MNHEY and CDR2 SVGEGT come from the germline V gene. The CDR3 has 15 amino acids. Trimming took off 6 bases at V and 3 bases at J, with 15 bases between the two ends. CDR3 amino acids: CASSTSGVGYNEQFF. The DNA of the CDR3 is TGTGCCAGCAGCACCTCGGGGGTAGGCTACAATGAGCAGTTCTTC.

The V gene is TRBV10-3, the J gene TRBJ1-3; D is possibly TRBD1 (6 bases). V lost 0 bases to trimming and J lost 2 bases, with 14 bases between them. This CDR3 is built from 17 residues. Germline CDR1 reads ENHRY; CDR2 reads SYGVKD. The chain's CDR3 is CAISESLPQGTGNTIYF. The DNA of the CDR3 is TGTGCCATCAGTGAGTCGCTCCCGCAGGGGACTGGAAACACCATATATTTT.

The chain recombines TRBV11-2 with TRBJ2-3, with TRBD2 as a possible D gene (7 bases). V shed 1 base and J shed 4 bases, with 12 bases lying between them. This CDR3 contains 15 residues. In germline, CDR1 is SGHAT, CDR2 FQNNGV. CDR3 sequence (DNA): TGTGCCAGCAGCTTAGTTGCGGGGGCCCCAGATACGCAGTATTTT. Its translation is CASSLVAGAPDTQYF. Together with reference TRBV11-2 and TRBJ2-3, the CDR3 gives the full variable domain: EAGVAQSPRYKIIEKRQSVAFWCNPISGHATLYWYQQILGQGPKLLIQFQNNGVVDDSQLPKDRFSAERLKGVDSTLKIQPAKLEDSAVYLCASSLVAGAPDTQYFGPGTRLTVL.